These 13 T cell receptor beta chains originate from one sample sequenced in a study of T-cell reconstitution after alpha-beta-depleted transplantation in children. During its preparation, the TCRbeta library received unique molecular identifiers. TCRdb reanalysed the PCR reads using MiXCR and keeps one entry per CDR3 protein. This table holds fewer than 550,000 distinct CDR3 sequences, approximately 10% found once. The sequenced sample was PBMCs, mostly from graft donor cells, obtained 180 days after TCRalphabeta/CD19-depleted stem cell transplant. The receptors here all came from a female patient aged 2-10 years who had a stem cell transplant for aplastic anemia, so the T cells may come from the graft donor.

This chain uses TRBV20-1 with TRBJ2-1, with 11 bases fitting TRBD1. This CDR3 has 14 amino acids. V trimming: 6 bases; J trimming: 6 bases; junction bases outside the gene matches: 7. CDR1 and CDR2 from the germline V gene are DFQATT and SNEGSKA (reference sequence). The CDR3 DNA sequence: TGCAGTGCCACGGACAGGGGGCGCGGCAATGAGCAGTTCTTC. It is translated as CSATDRGRGNEQFF.

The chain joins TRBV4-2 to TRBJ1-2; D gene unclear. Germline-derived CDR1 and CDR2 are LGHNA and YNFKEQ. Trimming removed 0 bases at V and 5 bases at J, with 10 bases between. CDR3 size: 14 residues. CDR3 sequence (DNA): TGTGCCAGCAGCCAAGATACGGCATTTTATGGCTACACCTTC. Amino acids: CASSQDTAFYGYTF.

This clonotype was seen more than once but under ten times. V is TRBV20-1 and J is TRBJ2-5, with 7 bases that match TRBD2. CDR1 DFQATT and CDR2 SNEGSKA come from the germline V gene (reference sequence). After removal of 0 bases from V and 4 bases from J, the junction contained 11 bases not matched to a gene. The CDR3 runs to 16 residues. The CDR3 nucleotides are TGCAGTGCTAGAGATAGCGGGCATATGGCGTTAGAGACCCAGTACTTC. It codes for CSARDSGHMALETQYF.

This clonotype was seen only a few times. In DNA form, the CDR3 reads TGCGCCAGCAGCCAAGATTACGGTCGGGACGACGAGCAGTACTTC. It yields the protein CASSQDYGRDDEQYF. This sequence joins TRBV4-3 and TRBJ2-7, with D perhaps matching TRBD1 or TRBD2 (5 bases each). Germline V CDR1 and CDR2: LGHNA, YSLEER. The CDR3 loop spans 15 amino acids. V was pared by 0 bases and J by 5 bases, with 14 bases between.

CDR3 bases: TGTGCCAGCAGCCCCGGTACAGGTATCTGCACCTTC. Translated: CASSPGTGICTF. The rearrangement uses TRBV5-6 and TRBJ1-2, with a possible D match to TRBD1 (5 bases). V lost 4 bases and J lost 13, with 17 bases in between. CDR3 length equals 12 residues. CDR1 SGHDT and CDR2 YYEEEE come from the germline V gene. The whole variable domain, filled in from reference TRBV5-6 and TRBJ1-2, reads DAGVTQSPTHLIKTRGQQVTLRCSPKSGHDTVSWYQQALGQGPQFIFQYYEEEERQRGNFPDRFSGHQFPNYSSELNVNALLLGDSALYLCASSPGTGICTFGSGTRLTVV.

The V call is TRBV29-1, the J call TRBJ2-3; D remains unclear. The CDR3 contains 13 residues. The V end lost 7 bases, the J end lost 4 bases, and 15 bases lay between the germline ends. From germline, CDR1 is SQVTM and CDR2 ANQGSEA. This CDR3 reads CSAPYPGPDTQYF. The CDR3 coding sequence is TGCAGCGCACCGTACCCGGGTCCAGATACGCAGTATTTT.

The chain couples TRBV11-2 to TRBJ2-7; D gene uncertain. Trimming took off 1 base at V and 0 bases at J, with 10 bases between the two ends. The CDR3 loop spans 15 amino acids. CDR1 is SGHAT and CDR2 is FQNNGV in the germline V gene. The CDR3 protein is CASSLVLVNSYEQYF. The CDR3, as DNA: TGTGCCAGCAGCTTAGTTCTTGTCAACTCCTACGAGCAGTACTTC.

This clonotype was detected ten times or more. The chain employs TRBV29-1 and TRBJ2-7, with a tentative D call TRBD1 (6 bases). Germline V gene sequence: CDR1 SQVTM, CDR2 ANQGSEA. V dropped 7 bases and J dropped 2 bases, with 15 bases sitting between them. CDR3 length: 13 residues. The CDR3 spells CSARTAGTYEQYF. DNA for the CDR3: TGCAGCGCTAGGACAGCCGGTACCTACGAGCAGTACTTC.

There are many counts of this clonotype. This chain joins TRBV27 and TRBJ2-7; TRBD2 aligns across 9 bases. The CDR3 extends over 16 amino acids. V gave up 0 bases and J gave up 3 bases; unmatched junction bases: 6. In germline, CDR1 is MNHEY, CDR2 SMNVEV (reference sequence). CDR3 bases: TGTGCCAGCAGTTTATCGTTCAGACTAGCGGTCTACGAGCAGTACTTC. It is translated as CASSLSFRLAVYEQYF.

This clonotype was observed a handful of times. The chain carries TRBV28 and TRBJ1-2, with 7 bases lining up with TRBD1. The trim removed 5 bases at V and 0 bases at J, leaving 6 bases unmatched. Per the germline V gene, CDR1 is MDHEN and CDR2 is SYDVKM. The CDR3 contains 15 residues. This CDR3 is CASSPSDRTNYGYTF. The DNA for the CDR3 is TGTGCCAGCAGTCCCTCGGACAGGACTAACTATGGCTACACCTTC.

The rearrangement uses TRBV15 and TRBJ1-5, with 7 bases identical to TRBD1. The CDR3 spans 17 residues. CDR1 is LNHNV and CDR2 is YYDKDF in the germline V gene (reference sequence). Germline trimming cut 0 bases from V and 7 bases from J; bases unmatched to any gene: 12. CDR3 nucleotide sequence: TGTGCCACCAGCAGAGATCTCTCATGGGACAGCGAGCAGCCCCAGCATTTT. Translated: CATSRDLSWDSEQPQHF.

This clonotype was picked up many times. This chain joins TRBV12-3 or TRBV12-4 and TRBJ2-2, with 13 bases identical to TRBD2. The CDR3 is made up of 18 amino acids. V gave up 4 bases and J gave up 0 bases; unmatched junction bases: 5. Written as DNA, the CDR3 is TGTGCCAGCAGTTCCGGACTAGCGGGAGAATCGAACACCGGGGAGCTGTTTTTT. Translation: CASSSGLAGESNTGELFF.

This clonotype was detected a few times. The CDR3 reads CASSLIQGGGNQPQHF. The DNA for the CDR3 is TGTGCCAGCAGTCTCATACAGGGGGGTGGTAATCAGCCCCAGCATTTT. This chain joins TRBV28 and TRBJ1-5, with TRBD1 matching 8 bases. This CDR3 is 16 amino acids long. V trimming: 5 bases; J trimming: 4 bases; junction bases outside the gene matches: 10. The germline V gene has CDR1 MDHEN and CDR2 SYDVKM.